A selection of T cell receptor beta chains follows, all from one sample in a study of shared clonotypes between healthy human individuals. The assay was immunoSEQ multiplex PCR, and TCRdb's table has in-frame clones only and misses some. The sample yields about 380,000 clones, approximately 97% seen once. The sequencing sample was made of memory CD8+ T cells sorted from blood. The receptors originated from a man aged 25-40 years in good health. The CDR3 runs from the conserved cysteine through the conserved F or W. The size field is filled for only some rows; it gives once, few, many or a size class.

j_gene: TRBJ1-6
v_gene: TRBV7-2
abundance: NA
CDR3aa: CASSLQADNSPLHF

j_gene: TRBJ1-2
v_gene: TRBV27
abundance: NA
CDR3aa: CASSRRPANYGYTF

j_gene: TRBJ2-1
v_gene: TRBV5-1
abundance: NA
CDR3aa: CASTLTSGYNEQFF

j_gene: TRBJ2-7
v_gene: TRBV10-3
abundance: NA
CDR3aa: CAISEVYEQYF

j_gene: TRBJ2-7
v_gene: TRBV7-2
abundance: NA
CDR3aa: CASSLVLTYEQYF

j_gene: TRBJ2-2
v_gene: TRBV6-6
abundance: NA
CDR3aa: CASRLTSGSNTGELFF

j_gene: TRBJ1-1
v_gene: TRBV2
abundance: NA
CDR3aa: CASVDQGAGTEAFF

j_gene: TRBJ2-1
v_gene: TRBV18
abundance: NA
CDR3aa: CASSPLIGGGGGGPYNEQFF

j_gene: TRBJ1-1
v_gene: TRBV19
abundance: once
CDR3aa: CASSLTVFTEAFF

j_gene: TRBJ2-7
v_gene: TRBV27
abundance: once
CDR3aa: CASSLGTSGRGYEQYF

j_gene: TRBJ2-3
v_gene: TRBV13
abundance: once
CDR3aa: CASSLGWLGTDTQYF

j_gene: TRBJ2-3
v_gene: TRBV7-3
abundance: NA
CDR3aa: CASSLSWGEVDTQYF

j_gene: TRBJ1-1
v_gene: TRBV10-3
abundance: once
CDR3aa: CAISGLPGPTNTEAFF

j_gene: TRBJ2-1
v_gene: TRBV4-2
abundance: NA
CDR3aa: CASSQGPIAGRYNEQFF

j_gene: TRBJ2-7
v_gene: TRBV9
abundance: NA
CDR3aa: CASSVEAGAPDEQYF

j_gene: TRBJ2-5
v_gene: TRBV28
abundance: NA
CDR3aa: CASSSLLAGAPQETQYF

j_gene: TRBJ1-5
v_gene: TRBV7-9
abundance: NA
CDR3aa: CASRGQPQHF

j_gene: TRBJ2-2
v_gene: TRBV9
abundance: NA
CDR3aa: CASSPRQGPDTGELFF

j_gene: TRBJ1-1
v_gene: TRBV27
abundance: NA
CDR3aa: CANSLTGGAQRDTEAFF

j_gene: TRBJ2-3
v_gene: TRBV29-1
abundance: once
CDR3aa: CSVEEGGRSTDTQYF

j_gene: TRBJ1-3
v_gene: TRBV29-1
abundance: NA
CDR3aa: CSVSDRAGNTIYF

j_gene: TRBJ2-4
v_gene: TRBV30
abundance: NA
CDR3aa: CAWGAKNIQYF

j_gene: TRBJ2-1
v_gene: TRBV5-6
abundance: NA
CDR3aa: CASSSPHSWLMNEQFF

j_gene: TRBJ1-5
v_gene: TRBV28
abundance: NA
CDR3aa: CASSDRGYSNQPQHF

j_gene: TRBJ1-5
v_gene: TRBV6-5
abundance: NA
CDR3aa: CASSGTGGNQPQHF

j_gene: TRBJ1-1
v_gene: TRBV2
abundance: NA
CDR3aa: CASSAQGPNTEAFF

j_gene: TRBJ2-1
v_gene: TRBV7-2
abundance: NA
CDR3aa: CASSASNEQFF

j_gene: TRBJ2-3
v_gene: TRBV18
abundance: once
CDR3aa: CASSRAEADTQYF

j_gene: TRBJ2-4
v_gene: TRBV9
abundance: NA
CDR3aa: CASSESGAKNIQYF

j_gene: TRBJ2-1
v_gene: TRBV6-1
abundance: NA
CDR3aa: CASSPTGGNEQFF

j_gene: TRBJ1-2
v_gene: TRBV28
abundance: NA
CDR3aa: CASRKQTLGVADGYTF

j_gene: TRBJ2-7
v_gene: TRBV5-5
abundance: NA
CDR3aa: CASSDRGRAYEQYF

j_gene: TRBJ2-2
v_gene: TRBV30
abundance: NA
CDR3aa: CAWRKWGTGGSGELFF

j_gene: TRBJ2-3
v_gene: TRBV7-7
abundance: NA
CDR3aa: CASSFPTSTDTQYF

j_gene: TRBJ2-3
v_gene: TRBV6-1
abundance: NA
CDR3aa: CASSREFGTDTQYF

j_gene: TRBJ1-4
v_gene: TRBV27
abundance: NA
CDR3aa: CASSLSTATNEKLFF

j_gene: TRBJ2-3
v_gene: TRBV30
abundance: once
CDR3aa: CAWSVTSADTQYF

j_gene: TRBJ2-6
v_gene: TRBV10-3
abundance: few
CDR3aa: CAISGHSGANVLTF

j_gene: TRBJ2-7
v_gene: TRBV7-2
abundance: NA
CDR3aa: CASSSSSTRTSDEQYF

j_gene: TRBJ2-2
v_gene: TRBV2
abundance: NA
CDR3aa: CASHAPTNTGELFF

j_gene: TRBJ2-2
v_gene: TRBV27
abundance: NA
CDR3aa: CASMTSALTGTGELFF

j_gene: TRBJ2-4
v_gene: TRBV28
abundance: NA
CDR3aa: CASSPIAKNIQYF

j_gene: TRBJ2-3
v_gene: TRBV18
abundance: NA
CDR3aa: CASSPIQGLAGGTDTQYF